This is a list of T cell receptor beta chains from one sample in a study of blood T cell repertoires in COVID-19. Profiling relied on immunoSEQ multiplex PCR, and the TCRdb table lists in-frame clones only, not all of them. The sample lists around 200,000 clones; about 81% were seen once. Sequencing was performed on PBMCs or T cells enriched from blood (not recorded which). These receptors all stem from a man aged 35 to 55 who had recovered from COVID-19. The CDR3 runs from the conserved cysteine through the conserved F or W. The D gene is left open where the match is weak. The size entry is marked missing in some rows and otherwise reads once, few, many or a size class.

abundance	v_gene	d_gene	j_gene	CDR3nt	CDR3aa
NA	TRBV27	NA	TRBJ2-5	TGTGCCAGCAGACCCCAGGGTGTCCAGACCCAGTACTTC	CASRPQGVQTQYF
NA	TRBV9	NA	TRBJ2-7	TGTGCCAGCAGCGTAGTGACAGGAAGCATACAGTACTTC	CASSVVTGSIQYF
few	TRBV2	TRBD1	TRBJ2-7	TGTGCCAGCAGCGGGGACAGGAACGAGCAGTACTTC	CASSGDRNEQYF
NA	TRBV2	NA	TRBJ1-2	TGTGCCACCCGGGGGGGGGCTAATATGAACTATGGCTACACCTTC	CATRGGANMNYGYTF
NA	TRBV5-1	NA	TRBJ1-2	TGCGCCAGCAGCTTGGCGACAGAAAGGGGCTATGGCTACACCTTC	CASSLATERGYGYTF
NA	TRBV5-1	NA	TRBJ1-4	TGCGCCAGCAGCTTGGAGGCCAGAGGAAATGAAAAACTGTTTTTT	CASSLEARGNEKLFF
NA	TRBV6-1	NA	TRBJ1-5	TGTGCCAGCAGTGACCCTAATAGCAATCAGCCCCAGCATTTT	CASSDPNSNQPQHF
NA	TRBV11-3	NA	TRBJ2-3	TGTGCCAGCAGCTTCCTGGCGGGAACTACGCAGTATTTT	CASSFLAGTTQYF
NA	TRBV23-1	TRBD1	TRBJ2-7	TGCGCCAGCAGTCAATCTCTGGACAGGGCCACCTCCGACGAGCAGTACTTC	CASSQSLDRATSDEQYF
NA	TRBV12-3/TRBV12-4	NA	TRBJ2-1	TGTGCCAGCAGTGGACTTGGGAATGAGCAGTTCTTC	CASSGLGNEQFF
NA	TRBV7-6	NA	TRBJ2-2	TGTGCCAGCAGCCCCCCCCTTGGGGGAGGGAACACCGGGGAGCTGTTTTTT	CASSPPLGGGNTGELFF
NA	TRBV30	NA	TRBJ2-3	TGTGCCTGGAGGTTTCTAGCAACAAGCACAGATACGCAGTATTTT	CAWRFLATSTDTQYF
once	TRBV12-3/TRBV12-4	NA	TRBJ2-1	TGTGCCAGCAGTCCCCGGGATAATGAGCAGTTCTTC	CASSPRDNEQFF
NA	TRBV30	TRBD1	TRBJ1-3	TGTGCCTGTCACCGGGACAGGGGGGCGGGAAACACCATATATTTT	CACHRDRGAGNTIYF
NA	TRBV2	TRBD2	TRBJ2-2	TGTGCCACCTCCGGACTAGCGGCCACCGGGGAGCTGTTTTTT	CATSGLAATGELFF
once	TRBV6-6	TRBD1	TRBJ1-1	TGTGCCAGCAGTTGGACAGGGGGCAAGAACACTGAAGCTTTCTTT	CASSWTGGKNTEAFF
NA	TRBV19	NA	TRBJ2-1	TGTGCCAGTAGTGGGACAGCGGGCTCCTACAATGAGCAGTTCTTC	CASSGTAGSYNEQFF
NA	TRBV5-1	TRBD2	TRBJ2-1	TGCGCCAGCGAACGAGGACTAGCGGGGGGATACAATGAGCAGTTCTTC	CASERGLAGGYNEQFF
NA	TRBV12-3/TRBV12-4	NA	TRBJ1-2	TGTGCCAGCAGAAGGGGCGGCTATGGCTACACCTTC	CASRRGGYGYTF
NA	TRBV11-2	TRBD1	TRBJ1-1	TGTGCCAGCAGCTCCGACAGGGGGGAAGCTTTCTTT	CASSSDRGEAFF
NA	TRBV19	TRBD1	TRBJ1-2	TGTGCCAGTAGTATCGCCGTCCGAGGACAGGGCACTAACTATGGCTACACCTTC	CASSIAVRGQGTNYGYTF
NA	TRBV25-1	TRBD1	TRBJ1-6	TGTGCCAGCAGTGAATGGGACAGTAATTCACCCCTCCACTTT	CASSEWDSNSPLHF
NA	TRBV6-5	NA	TRBJ2-2	TGTGCCAGCAGTCGGACACTCTCGAACACCGGGGAGCTGTTTTTT	CASSRTLSNTGELFF
NA	TRBV5-1	TRBD1	TRBJ1-1	TGCGCCAGCAGCTGGGAACAAAAAGGGGGCGCGGGCACTGAAGCTTTCTTT	CASSWEQKGGAGTEAFF
NA	TRBV9	TRBD2	TRBJ2-1	TGTGCCAGCAGCGTACTCACTAGCGGGAGTCTAGGGGACAATGAGCAGTTCTTC	CASSVLTSGSLGDNEQFF
NA	TRBV3-1/TRBV3-2	TRBD2	TRBJ2-7	TGTGCCAGCAGCCTAAAAACGGGACTAGCGGTCTACGAGCAGTACTTC	CASSLKTGLAVYEQYF